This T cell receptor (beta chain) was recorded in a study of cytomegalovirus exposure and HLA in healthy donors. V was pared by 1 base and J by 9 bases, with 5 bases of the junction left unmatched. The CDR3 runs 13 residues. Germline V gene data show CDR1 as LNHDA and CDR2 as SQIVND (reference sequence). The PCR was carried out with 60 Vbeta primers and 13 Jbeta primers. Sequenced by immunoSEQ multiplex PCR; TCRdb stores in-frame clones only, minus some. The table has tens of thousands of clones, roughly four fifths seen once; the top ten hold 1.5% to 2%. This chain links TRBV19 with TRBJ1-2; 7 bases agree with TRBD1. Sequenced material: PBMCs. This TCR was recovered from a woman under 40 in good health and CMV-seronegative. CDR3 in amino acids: CASSIGDSSSYTF. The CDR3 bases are TGTGCCAGTAGTATAGGGGACAGTTCGAGCTACACCTTC.